Here is one TCR beta chain with its context. It has no known antigen specificity. Base qualities are not recorded, but no much larger clone differs from it by a single base. This record belongs to a study of T cells in Graves' hyperthyroidism and ophthalmopathy (dated by TCRdb to between 2019 and 2020). Concerning the study at large: Peripheral blood was sampled at the time of initial diagnosis, prior to any treatment. The 85 to 100 discovery patients were randomly split 7:3 into training and test sets. An independent validation cohort of about 20 hyperthyroidism patients and 15 or so patients who later progressed to ophthalmopathy tested prospective prediction of ophthalmopathy. A discovery cohort of approximately 97 patients, 43 with Graves' ophthalmopathy and fewer than 65 with stable Graves' hyperthyroidism, was used to find distinguishing TCR V-J signatures. After blood sampling, hyperthyroidism patients were treated with methimazole at a starting dose of 30 mg daily, and ophthalmopathy patients were treated with high-dose intravenous methylprednisolone. In about 6 Graves' hyperthyroidism patients, the study also compared T-cell repertoires from thyroid tissue with T-cell repertoires from blood. According to the paper, TCR Vbeta CDR3 sequencing was carried out on some 130 peripheral blood samples, which came from approximately 41 ophthalmopathy, fewer than 80 hyperthyroidism and roughly 17 progressor patients.

Taken from cysteine to phenylalanine, the CDR3 has 16 residues. The entry retains the CDR3 DNA only, 48 bases that are in frame from base 1. The V end gives up 3 bases and the J end 3 bases, leaving 5 bases in the junction not matched to a gene. CDR1 and CDR2 (SGHTA, FQGNSA) derive from the germline V gene. What the research found in general, with its limitations: Blood samples also contained most of the expanded thyroid clonotypes (frequency above 0.001), which suggests that blood repertoires may reflect thyroid immune responses. Sample size was not statistically predetermined, and blinding of investigators to group allocation was not performed. In validation, progression to ophthalmopathy was predicted by the model with around 70% sensitivity and about 72% specificity, a median of 6.5 months before onset. In cross-validation, a model built on a 13 V-J signature told ophthalmopathy apart from stable hyperthyroidism with approximately 90% sensitivity and around 81% specificity, and in testing the same model reached 80%/75%.

The TCR beta CDR3 regions were amplified from the RNA transcripts. For the first round of RT-PCR on the TCR CDR3, the HTBI primer set was used together with the Qiagen OneStep RT-PCR kit. A second multiplex PCR round built the libraries, followed by size selection and purification. Libraries were sequenced paired-end with 100 bp reads on an Illumina HiSeq2000. Per the authors' processing: SOAPnuke was used to process the raw data, removing reads that contained adapters or uncalled bases, had a mean Phred below 15, or lacked an exact match to the constant primer or identifier. High-quality paired reads were merged with COPE v1.2.5, and unique nucleotide sequences were defined as clonotypes. MiTCR v1.1 was used to align clonotypes to the IMGT TRBV, TRBD and TRBJ reference segments. Only V-J combinations with frequency above 0.0001, covering about 99% of repertoires, were analysed. A TCS score was defined as the ratio between F50 (clonal expansion) and ExV (chaos), using BLOSUM62-based TCRdist between CDR3 peptides within each V-J. Welch's t-statistics and random forest reduced around 520 V-J features to some 14, which were used in a naive Bayes classifier (R e1071). TCRdb reprocessing: public reads trimmed at Q25 with fastp, clones called with MiXCR, in-frame beta chains kept. When rows share a CDR3 protein, they turn into one entry using the most common DNA and genes. V and J calls and clone size were set by TCRdb, not the authors. In all, the sample holds 600,000 to 900,000 distinct CDR3 sequences, and 16% of those were seen once. Around 8% of the sample belongs to the ten largest clones.

Stable Graves' hyperthyroidism was defined as the absence of progression to ophthalmopathy over 18 months of follow-up. Hyperthyroidism patients were newly diagnosed, with disease duration under 2 months, and aged 18 to 65 years. Exclusion was applied to patients with uncontrolled infections, other autoimmune diseases, pregnancy or lactation. Diagnoses were established on the basis of clinical symptoms, serum thyroxine and TRAb, thyroid ultrasound, and orbital computed tomography. PBMCs were separated from roughly 10 ml of fresh peripheral blood using Ficoll-Paque density gradient centrifugation. Trizol reagent was used to extract total RNA, and RNA quality was then checked on an Agilent 2100 Bioanalyzer.

Sequenced sample: blood. The chain is made from TRBV7-2 and TRBJ2-3, and TRBD2 matches 11 of the central bases. The TCR comes from a man younger than 35 with Graves' hyperthyroidism. The DNA sequence is as follows: TGTGCCAGCAGCTTTGCTCGACTAGCGGGAACAGATACGCAGTATTTT. This is translated as CASSFARLAGTDTQYF. The entire variable domain, with the stretches around the CDR3 drawn from the reference TRBV7-2 and TRBJ2-3 proteins, is GAGVSQSPSNKVTEKGKDVELRCDPISGHTALYWYRQSLGQGLEFLIYFQGNSAPDKSGLPSDRFSAERTGGSVSTLTIQRTQQEDSAVYLCASSFARLAGTDTQYFGPGTRLTVL.